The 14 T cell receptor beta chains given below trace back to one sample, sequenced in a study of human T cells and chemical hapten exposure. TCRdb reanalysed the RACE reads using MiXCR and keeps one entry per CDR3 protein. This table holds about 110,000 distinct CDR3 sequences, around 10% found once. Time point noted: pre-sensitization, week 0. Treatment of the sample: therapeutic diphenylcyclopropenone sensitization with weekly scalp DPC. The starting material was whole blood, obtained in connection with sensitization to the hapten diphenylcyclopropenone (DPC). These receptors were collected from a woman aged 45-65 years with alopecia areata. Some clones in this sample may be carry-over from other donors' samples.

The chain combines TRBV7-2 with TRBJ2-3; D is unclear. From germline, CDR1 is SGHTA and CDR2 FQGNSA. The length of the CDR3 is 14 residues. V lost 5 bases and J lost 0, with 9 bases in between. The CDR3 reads CASSRSPSTDTQYF. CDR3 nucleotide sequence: TGTGCCAGCAGCCGGAGCCCTAGCACAGATACGCAGTATTTT.

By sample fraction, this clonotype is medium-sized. The CDR3: CASRRQGPEQYF. CDR3 nucleotides: TGTGCCAGCAGACGACAGGGGCCCGAGCAGTACTTC. This rearrangement joins TRBV6-2 or TRBV6-3 to TRBJ2-7; TRBD1 matches at 8 bases. The trim removed 6 bases at V and 6 bases at J, leaving 4 bases unmatched. The germline V gene has CDR1 MNHEY and CDR2 SVGEGT. The CDR3 length is 12 residues.

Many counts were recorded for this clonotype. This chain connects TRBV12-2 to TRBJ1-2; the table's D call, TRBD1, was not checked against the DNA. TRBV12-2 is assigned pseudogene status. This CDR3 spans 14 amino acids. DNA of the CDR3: TGTGCAAGTCGCCCCAGACAGTGTCTCTATGGCTACACCTTC. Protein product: CASRPRQCLYGYTF.

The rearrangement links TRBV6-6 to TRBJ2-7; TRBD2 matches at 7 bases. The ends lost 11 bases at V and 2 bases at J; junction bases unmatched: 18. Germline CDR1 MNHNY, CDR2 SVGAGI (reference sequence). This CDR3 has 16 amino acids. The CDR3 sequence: CASRSRGGGFAYEQYF. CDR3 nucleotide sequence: TGTGCCTCTAGATCAAGGGGCGGGGGATTTGCCTACGAGCAGTACTTC.

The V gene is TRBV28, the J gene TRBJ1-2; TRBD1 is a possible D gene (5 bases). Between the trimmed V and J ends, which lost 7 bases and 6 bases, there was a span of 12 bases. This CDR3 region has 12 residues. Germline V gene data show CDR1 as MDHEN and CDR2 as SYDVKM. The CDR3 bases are TGTGCCAGCAAACCCGGGACCGATGGCTACACCTTC. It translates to CASKPGTDGYTF.

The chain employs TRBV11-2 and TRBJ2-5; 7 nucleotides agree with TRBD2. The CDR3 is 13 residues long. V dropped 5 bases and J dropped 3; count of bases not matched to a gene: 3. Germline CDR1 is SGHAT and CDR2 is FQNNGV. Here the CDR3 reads CASSKGLEETQYF. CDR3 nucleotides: TGTGCCAGCAGCAAAGGACTAGAAGAGACCCAGTACTTC.

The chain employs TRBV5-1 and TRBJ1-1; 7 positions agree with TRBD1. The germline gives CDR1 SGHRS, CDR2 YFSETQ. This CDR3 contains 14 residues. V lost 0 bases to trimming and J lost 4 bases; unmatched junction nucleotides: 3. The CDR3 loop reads CASSLEGGSTEAFF. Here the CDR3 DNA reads TGCGCCAGCAGCTTGGAAGGGGGCAGCACTGAAGCTTTCTTT. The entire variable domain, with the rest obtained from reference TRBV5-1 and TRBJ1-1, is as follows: KAGVTQTPRYLIKTRGQQVTLSCSPISGHRSVSWYQQTPGQGLQFLFEYFSETQRNKGNFPGRFSGRQFSNSRSEMNVSTLELGDSALYLCASSLEGGSTEAFFGQGTRLTVV.

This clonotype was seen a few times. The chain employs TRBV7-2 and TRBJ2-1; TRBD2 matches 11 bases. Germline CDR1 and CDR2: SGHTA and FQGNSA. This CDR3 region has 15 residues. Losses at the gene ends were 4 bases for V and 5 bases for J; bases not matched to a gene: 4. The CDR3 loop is CASSSGLAGNNEQFF. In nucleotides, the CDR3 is TGTGCCAGCAGCTCAGGACTAGCGGGTAACAATGAGCAGTTCTTC. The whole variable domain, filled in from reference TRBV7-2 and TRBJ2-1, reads GAGVSQSPSNKVTEKGKDVELRCDPISGHTALYWYRQSLGQGLEFLIYFQGNSAPDKSGLPSDRFSAERTGGSVSTLTIQRTQQEDSAVYLCASSSGLAGNNEQFFGPGTRLTVL.

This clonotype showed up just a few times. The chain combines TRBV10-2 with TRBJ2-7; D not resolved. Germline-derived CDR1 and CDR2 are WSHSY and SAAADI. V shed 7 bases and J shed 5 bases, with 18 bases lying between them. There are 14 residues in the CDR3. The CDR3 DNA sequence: TGCGCCAGCAACGACGTTCGGTCAGTAGACGAGCAGTACTTC. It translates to CASNDVRSVDEQYF.

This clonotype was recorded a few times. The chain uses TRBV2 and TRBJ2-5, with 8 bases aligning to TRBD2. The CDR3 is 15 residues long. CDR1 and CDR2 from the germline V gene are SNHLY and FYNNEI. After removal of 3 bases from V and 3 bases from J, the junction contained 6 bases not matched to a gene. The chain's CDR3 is CASSDSGTRKETQYF. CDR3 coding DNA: TGTGCCAGCAGTGATTCCGGGACTAGGAAAGAGACCCAGTACTTC. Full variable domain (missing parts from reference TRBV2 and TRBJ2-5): EPEVTQTPSHQVTQMGQEVILRCVPISNHLYFYWYRQILGQKVEFLVSFYNNEISEKSEIFDDQFSVERPDGSNFTLKIRSTKLEDSAMYFCASSDSGTRKETQYFGPGTRLLVL.

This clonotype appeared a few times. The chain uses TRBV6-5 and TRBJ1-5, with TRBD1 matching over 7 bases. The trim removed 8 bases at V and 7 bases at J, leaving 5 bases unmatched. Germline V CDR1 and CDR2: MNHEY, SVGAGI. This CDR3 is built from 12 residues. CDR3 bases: TGTGCCAGCCGACAGGGTTCACAGCCCCAGCATTTT. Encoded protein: CASRQGSQPQHF.

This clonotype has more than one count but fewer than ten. This CDR3 reads CATALRGTKGETQYF. The CDR3 DNA reads TGTGCCACCGCCCTGCGGGGGACAAAGGGGGAGACCCAGTACTTC. The chain links TRBV24-1 to TRBJ2-5; the D gene is possibly TRBD2 (7 bases). V dropped 9 bases and J dropped 5 bases, with 21 bases sitting between them. The CDR3 has 15 amino acids. From germline, CDR1 is KGHDR and CDR2 SFDVKD.

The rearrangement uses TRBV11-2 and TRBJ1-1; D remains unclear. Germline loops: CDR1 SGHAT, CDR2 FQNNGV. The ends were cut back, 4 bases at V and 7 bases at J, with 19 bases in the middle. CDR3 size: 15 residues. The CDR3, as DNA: TGTGCCAGCAGCTCCTTTTTGGCTGCGTTGAATGAAGCTTTCTTT. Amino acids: CASSSFLAALNEAFF.

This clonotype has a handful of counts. The CDR3: CASSFGLQPQHF. Here the CDR3 DNA reads TGTGCCAGCAGCTTCGGGCTTCAGCCCCAGCATTTT. The genes are TRBV28 and TRBJ1-5; no clear D gene. Germline V gene lookup returns CDR1 MDHEN and CDR2 SYDVKM. This CDR3 spans 12 amino acids. The V and J ends lost 6 bases and 6 bases respectively, with 9 bases between them.